The entry that follows covers one T cell receptor beta chain sequence. The CDR3 is made up of 15 amino acids. Trimming took 0 bases from V and 4 from J, leaving 10 bases between them. CDR1 is LNHNV and CDR2 is YYDKDF in the germline V gene (reference sequence). Libraries were prepared by immunoSEQ multiplex PCR; TCRdb keeps only in-frame clonotypes and omits some of them. The data contain around 72,000 clones, more than 75% of them singletons. This sample is drawn from a study of blood T cell repertoires in COVID-19. In the study overall: Collection of acute and convalescent COVID-19 samples took place in the United States, Italy and Spain. T cells, B-cell-depleted T cells, or PBMCs provided the cDNA or gDNA that served as material.

The chain joins TRBV15 to TRBJ2-1, with D possibly being TRBD1 (6 bases). The specimen was peripheral blood. This TCR was sampled from a middle-aged man with active COVID-19. Here the CDR3 DNA reads TGTGCCACCAGCAGAGATGGACAGCAGTACAATGAGCAGTTCTTC. Amino acid sequence: CATSRDGQQYNEQFF.